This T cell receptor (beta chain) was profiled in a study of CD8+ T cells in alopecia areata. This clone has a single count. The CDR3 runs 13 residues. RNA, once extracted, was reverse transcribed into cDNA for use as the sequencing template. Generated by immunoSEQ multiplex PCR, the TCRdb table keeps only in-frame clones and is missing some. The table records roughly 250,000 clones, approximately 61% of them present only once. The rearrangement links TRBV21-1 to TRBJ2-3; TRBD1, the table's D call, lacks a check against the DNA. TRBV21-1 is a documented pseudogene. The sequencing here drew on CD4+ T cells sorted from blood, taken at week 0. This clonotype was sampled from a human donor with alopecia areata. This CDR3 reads CASNPGAADTQYF. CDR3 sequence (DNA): TGTGCCAGCAACCCAGGGGCAGCAGATACGCAGTATTTT.